The clone carrying this T cell receptor (beta chain) was seen ten or more times. Each ophthalmopathy patient scored at least 3 on the Clinical Activity Score and at least 4 on NOSPECS grade, with duration under 3 months. The diagnostic basis comprised clinical symptoms, serum thyroxine and TRAb, thyroid ultrasound and orbital computed tomography. The record originates from a study of T cells in Graves' hyperthyroidism and ophthalmopathy. Researchers took RNA transcripts and amplified the TCR beta CDR3 regions from them. The TCR CDR3 was amplified in a first-round RT-PCR using the HTBI primer set. TCRdb passed the multiplex PCR reads through MiXCR, listing each CDR3 protein once. The sample holds a few hundred thousand distinct CDR3 sequences; around a fifth are singletons and the top ten take 45% to 50%. There are 12 residues in the CDR3. The V gene lost 3 bases and the J gene lost 7 bases, with 7 bases spanning the gap.

The chain uses TRBV12-3 or TRBV12-4 and TRBJ1-5; D call uncertain. The receptor was derived from a woman in her 70s with Graves' ophthalmopathy. The sequencing sample was made of blood. This CDR3 reads CASSLRVQPQHF. The CDR3 region has the DNA TGTGCCAGCAGTTTGAGGGTCCAGCCCCAGCATTTT.